The 28 T cell receptor beta chains listed next were all sequenced from one sample in a study of OX40 agonist ivuxolimab in advanced cancers. Library construction relied on the immunoSEQ multiplex PCR assay. TCRdb retrieved this table from immuneACCESS and kept in-frame rearrangements only. Not all clones are present; in checked studies, unresolved V genes account for under half, and no reason is known for the remainder. In this sample the table shows about 48,000 clones, about 89% of which occur a single time. About a third of the sample rests with the top ten. The sequencing here drew on CD4+ or CD8+ T cells sorted from blood, taken in a trial of the OX40 agonist ivuxolimab. The receptor source for this set is an adult with an advanced solid tumor such as melanoma, head and neck, liver or kidney cancer.

The chain couples TRBV21-1 to TRBJ1-2. TRBV21-1 is a pseudogene. The CDR3 is 17 amino acids. The CDR3 loop reads CASSRGDSGFDGFGYTF. CDR3 nucleotides: TGTGCCAGCAGCAGGGGGGACTCCGGATTCGATGGTTTTGGCTACACCTTC.

The chain has TRBV13 and TRBJ2-7; 11 bases match TRBD1. Germline lookup yields CDR1 PRHDT and CDR2 FYEKMQ (reference sequence). V shed 3 bases and J 7 bases; nucleotides not matched to a gene: 5. This CDR3 has 14 residues. As DNA, the CDR3 is TGTGCCAGCAGCTTCGCGGACAGGGGGCGGGAGCAGTACTTC. Its translation is CASSFADRGREQYF.

V usage is TRBV11-1 and J usage is TRBJ2-7, with TRBD1 identical over 7 bases. CDR3 size: 14 residues. Germline CDR1 and CDR2: SGHAT and FQDESV (reference sequence). Trimming at V came to 5 bases and at J to 3 bases, leaving 7 bases not matched to a gene. This CDR3 reads CASSLTGDSYEQYF. The CDR3 DNA follows: TGTGCCAGCAGCCTTACAGGGGACAGCTACGAGCAGTACTTC.

The chain recombines TRBV5-4 with TRBJ2-7, with a tentative D call TRBD2 (6 bases). V lost 5 bases and J 0 bases, leaving 9 bases between the germline ends. The CDR3 consists of 13 residues. Germline V CDR1 and CDR2: SGHNT, YYREEE (reference sequence). CDR3 sequence: CASRFSGSYEQYF. The CDR3 bases are TGTGCCAGCAGGTTTAGCGGCTCCTACGAGCAGTACTTC.

This clone turned up a few times. Here the CDR3 reads CASRGAPGLAGGQVTQYF. CDR3 sequence (DNA): TGTGCCAGCAGGGGGGCACCGGGACTAGCGGGGGGCCAGGTTACGCAGTATTTT. J is TRBJ2-3 and V is TRBV2; 15 bases align to TRBD2. The junction had 15 bases not matched to a gene; V was cut back by 6 bases and J by 8 bases. Germline lookup yields CDR1 SNHLY and CDR2 FYNNEI. The CDR3 runs to 18 residues.

The chain is built from TRBV9 and TRBJ2-2; 7 bases agree with TRBD1. V lost 3 bases and J lost 6; bases outside the gene matches: 2. This CDR3 is built from 13 residues. CDR1 is SGDLS, CDR2 YYNGEE, per germline. The CDR3 DNA sequence: TGTGCCAGCAGCGACAGGGGCGCCGGGGAGCTGTTTTTT. Protein: CASSDRGAGELFF.

The J gene is TRBJ1-2, the V gene TRBV28; possibly TRBD1 for D (5 bases). Germline V gene lookup returns CDR1 MDHEN and CDR2 SYDVKM. The CDR3 sequence is 14 residues long. V lost 9 bases and J 3 bases, leaving 17 bases between the germline ends. CDR3 bases: TGTGCCAGTGAGAATAGGGGAACAGACTATGGCTACACCTTC. This encodes CASENRGTDYGYTF.

The gene calls are TRBV5-6 and TRBJ1-5; TRBD1 matches 8 bases. The CDR3 has 14 amino acids. CDR1 is SGHDT, CDR2 YYEEEE, per germline. V was clipped by 2 bases and J by 6 bases; unmatched bases: 4. CDR3 loop: CASSFSGGSQPQHF. The CDR3 bases are TGTGCCAGCAGCTTTTCAGGGGGCAGTCAGCCCCAGCATTTT.

V is TRBV10-1 and J is TRBJ2-1; TRBD2 agrees at 7 bases. Germline CDR1 reads WNHNN; CDR2 reads SYGVQD (reference sequence). The CDR3 length is 17 residues. The V segment lost 3 bases and the J segment 3 bases; nucleotides outside the gene matches: 11. The DNA for the CDR3 is TGCGCCAGCAGTGATCGGCCGGGACTACCGAACTACAATGAGCAGTTCTTC. This encodes CASSDRPGLPNYNEQFF.

This rearrangement joins TRBV28 to TRBJ2-5; 13 bases align to TRBD2. Germline values: CDR1 MDHEN, CDR2 SYDVKM. V lost 4 bases to trimming and J lost 5 bases; unmatched junction nucleotides: 7. This CDR3 region has 16 residues. In DNA, the CDR3 is TGTGCCAGCAGTTCGGGGACTAGCGGGACGGGGGAGACCCAGTACTTC. This encodes CASSSGTSGTGETQYF.

The chain carries TRBV19 and TRBJ2-7, with D tentatively TRBD1 (5 bases). This CDR3 comprises 13 residues. The germline V gene has CDR1 LNHDA and CDR2 SQIVND (reference sequence). V gave up 4 bases and J gave up 5 bases, with 12 bases separating them. CDR3 sequence reads: CASSSPWGNEQYF. The CDR3 nucleotides read TGTGCCAGTAGTAGCCCATGGGGCAACGAGCAGTACTTC.

The V and J genes are TRBV5-4 and TRBJ2-7, with unresolved D. CDR1 is SGHNT, CDR2 YYREEE, per germline (reference sequence). V gave up 0 bases and J gave up 7 bases, with 14 bases separating them. This CDR3 is built from 14 residues. The CDR3 reads CASSLATGAREQYF. CDR3 nucleotides: TGTGCCAGCAGCTTGGCCACCGGAGCGAGGGAGCAGTACTTC. The whole variable domain, remainder taken from reference TRBV5-4 and TRBJ2-7, is ETGVTQSPTHLIKTRGQQVTLRCSSQSGHNTVSWYQQALGQGPQFIFQYYREEENGRGNFPPRFSGLQFPNYSSELNVNALELDDSALYLCASSLATGAREQYFGPGTRLTVT.

V is TRBV5-1 and J is TRBJ2-3; D gene uncertain. V dropped 0 bases and J dropped 5 bases, with 10 bases sitting between them. CDR1 and CDR2 from the germline V gene are SGHRS and YFSETQ. The CDR3 covers 14 residues. DNA for the CDR3: TGCGCCAGCAGCTTGGGAACGGCAGTAGATACGCAGTATTTT. Translation gives CASSLGTAVDTQYF.

The chain employs TRBV5-6 and TRBJ2-1; 10 bases are a match to TRBD2. Germline CDR1 is SGHDT and CDR2 is YYEEEE. The CDR3 covers 15 residues. V gave up 2 bases and J gave up 10 bases; unmatched junction bases: 9. This CDR3 reads CASSFSGGGHWEQFF. CDR3 DNA: TGTGCCAGCAGCTTCAGCGGGGGGGGCCATTGGGAGCAGTTCTTC.

This clone was seen more than once but under ten times. The identical CDR3 is also encoded by other nucleotide sequences in the sample. V and J are TRBV7-9 and TRBJ2-1, with D tentatively TRBD1 (6 bases). The CDR3 totals 16 residues. CDR1 SEHNR and CDR2 FQNEAQ come from the germline V gene (reference sequence). Trimming pared 5 bases from V and 0 bases from J, leaving 14 bases between. As DNA, the CDR3 is TGTGCCAGCAGCCAGACAGGCCCGGGCTCCTACAATGAGCAGTTCTTC. Amino acids: CASSQTGPGSYNEQFF.

The J gene is TRBJ1-2, the V gene TRBV6-5; D is undetermined. Trimming cost V 2 bases and J 3 bases, with 13 bases left between them. This CDR3 contains 15 residues. The germline V gene has CDR1 MNHEY and CDR2 SVGAGI. The CDR3 sequence: CASSYRVDGYYGYTF. Here the CDR3 DNA reads TGTGCCAGCAGTTACCGCGTCGACGGCTACTATGGCTACACCTTC.

The gene calls are TRBV5-6 and TRBJ2-1; tentative D call: TRBD2 (6 bases). Trimming took 3 bases from V and 6 from J, leaving 16 bases between them. Germline V gene data show CDR1 as SGHDT and CDR2 as YYEEEE. The CDR3 is made up of 15 amino acids. CDR3 in amino acids: CASSWAGSGRNEQFF. The CDR3 DNA follows: TGTGCCAGCAGCTGGGCGGGAAGCGGACGCAATGAGCAGTTCTTC.

CDR3 sequence reads: CANTRPGPYEQYF. In DNA form, the CDR3 reads TGTGCCAACACCCGGCCAGGGCCCTACGAGCAGTACTTC. The chain is built from TRBV28 and TRBJ2-7, with D possibly being TRBD1 (5 bases). Germline CDR1 is MDHEN and CDR2 is SYDVKM. V lost 10 bases and J 2 bases, leaving 15 bases between the germline ends. CDR3 length: 13 residues. Full variable domain (rest looked up from reference TRBV28 and TRBJ2-7): DVKVTQSSRYLVKRTGEKVFLECVQDMDHENMFWYRQDPGLGLRLIYFSYDVKMKEKGDIPEGYSVSREKKERFSLILESASTNQTSMYLCANTRPGPYEQYFGPGTRLTVT.

The rearrangement joins TRBV9 to TRBJ1-2, with 9 bases fitting TRBD1. The CDR3 consists of 16 residues. With V trimmed by 3 bases and J by 2 bases, 8 bases remained unmatched. The V gene's germline CDR1 is SGDLS and CDR2 YYNGEE. The CDR3 protein is CASSEAPGQGNYGYTF. CDR3 coding DNA: TGTGCCAGCAGCGAGGCCCCGGGACAGGGAAACTATGGCTACACCTTC.

This clone was seen a handful of times. This chain connects TRBV5-1 to TRBJ2-3, with 9 nucleotides matching TRBD2. Germline lookup yields CDR1 SGHRS and CDR2 YFSETQ. The CDR3 is 12 amino acids. J was trimmed by 10 bases and V by 4 bases; bases with no gene match: 4. DNA for the CDR3: TGCGCCAGCAGCCCGACTAGCGGTTCGCAGTATTTT. It encodes CASSPTSGSQYF.

V usage is TRBV5-8 and J usage is TRBJ1-1, with D uncertain. The CDR3 totals 15 residues. V was cut by 0 bases and J by 6 bases, with 15 bases left in between. Germline lookup yields CDR1 SGHTS and CDR2 YDEGEE. CDR3 region: CASSLAHSGVAEAFF. CDR3 DNA: TGTGCCAGCAGCTTGGCCCATTCCGGGGTCGCTGAAGCTTTCTTT.

This clone came up once. The J gene is TRBJ2-3, the V gene TRBV19; TRBD2 might be the D (6 bases). Germline CDR1 is LNHDA and CDR2 is SQIVND (reference sequence). The ends were cut back, 4 bases at V and 0 bases at J, with 11 bases in the middle. This CDR3 has 15 residues. Here the CDR3 reads CASSTKTSSTDTQYF. DNA of the CDR3: TGTGCCAGTAGTACGAAGACTAGTAGCACAGATACGCAGTATTTT.

The V and J genes are TRBV7-6 and TRBJ1-3; possibly TRBD1 for D (5 bases). The germline V gene encodes CDR1 SGHVS and CDR2 FNYEAQ. The CDR3 has 16 residues. Between the trimmed V and J ends, which lost 2 bases and 5 bases, there was a span of 16 bases. Here the CDR3 reads CASSLRDGLLRNTIYF. The CDR3 DNA reads TGTGCCAGCAGCTTAAGGGACGGACTGTTAAGAAACACCATATATTTT.

The chain joins TRBV15 to TRBJ2-7; either TRBD1 or TRBD2 may supply D (5 bases each). Germline loops: CDR1 LNHNV, CDR2 YYDKDF (reference sequence). V shed 3 bases and J shed 3 bases, with 15 bases lying between them. The CDR3 covers 15 residues. The CDR3 sequence: CATSSEGRMVYEQYF. The DNA of the CDR3 is TGTGCCACCAGCAGCGAGGGGCGGATGGTCTACGAGCAGTACTTC.

V is TRBV2 and J is TRBJ1-5, with a tentative D call TRBD1 (6 bases). V was shortened by 3 bases and J by 1 base, with 7 bases between the two germline ends. This CDR3 has 14 residues. Germline loops: CDR1 SNHLY, CDR2 FYNNEI. CDR3 nucleotide sequence: TGTGCCAGCAGTGACGGACAGAGCAATCAGCCCCAGCATTTT. This gives the protein CASSDGQSNQPQHF.

The chain joins TRBV5-1 to TRBJ2-1; 9 positions match TRBD1. Trimming took 4 bases from V and 5 from J; bases not matched to a gene: 10. This CDR3 comprises 16 residues. Germline CDR1 SGHRS, CDR2 YFSETQ. The CDR3 nucleotides are TGCGCCAGCAGCCCCGGCCACAGGGGGCCCCACAATGAGCAGTTCTTC. Translation gives CASSPGHRGPHNEQFF.

This CDR3 is CASSPGQSNQETQYF. In DNA form, the CDR3 reads TGTGCCAGCAGCCCGGGACAGAGCAACCAAGAGACCCAGTACTTC. V and J are TRBV27 and TRBJ2-5; 7 nucleotides align to TRBD1. The CDR3 runs to 15 residues. Per the germline V gene, CDR1 is MNHEY and CDR2 is SMNVEV (reference sequence). The ends lost 6 bases at V and 0 bases at J; junction bases unmatched: 7.

The chain links TRBV10-2 to TRBJ1-1; no reliable D call. The CDR3 has 14 residues. CDR1 and CDR2 from the germline V gene are WSHSY and SAAADI. V shed 0 bases and J shed 1 base, with 6 bases lying between them. The CDR3, as DNA: TGCGCCAGCAGTGAGTCGAGGGCGAACACTGAAGCTTTCTTT. Its protein is CASSESRANTEAFF.